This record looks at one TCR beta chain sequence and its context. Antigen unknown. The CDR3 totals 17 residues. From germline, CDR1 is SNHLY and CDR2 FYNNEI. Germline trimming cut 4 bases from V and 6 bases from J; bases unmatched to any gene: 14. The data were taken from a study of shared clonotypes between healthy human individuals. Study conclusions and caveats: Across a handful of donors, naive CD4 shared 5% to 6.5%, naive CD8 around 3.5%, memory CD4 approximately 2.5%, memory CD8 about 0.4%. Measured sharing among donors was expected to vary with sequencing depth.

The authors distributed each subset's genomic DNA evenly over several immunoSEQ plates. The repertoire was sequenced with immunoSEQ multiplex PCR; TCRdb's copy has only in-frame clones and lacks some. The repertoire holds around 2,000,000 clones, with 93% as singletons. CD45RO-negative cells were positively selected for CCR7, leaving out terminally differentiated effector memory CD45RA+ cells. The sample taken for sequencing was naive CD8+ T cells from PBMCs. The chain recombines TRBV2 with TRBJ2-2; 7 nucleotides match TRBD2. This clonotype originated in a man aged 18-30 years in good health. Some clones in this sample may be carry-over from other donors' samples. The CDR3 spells CASSVRNGLERAGELFF. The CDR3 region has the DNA TGTGCCAGCAGTGTAAGGAACGGACTAGAGCGGGCCGGGGAGCTGTTTTTT.